A single T cell receptor (beta chain) is shown here with its context. Antigen: not known. Trimming took 4 bases from V and 5 from J; bases not matched to a gene: 9. CDR1 KGHDR and CDR2 SFDVKD come from the germline V gene. The CDR3 has 17 residues. TCRdb passed the 5' RACE reads through MiXCR, listing each CDR3 protein once. The repertoire consists of 520,000 or so distinct CDR3 sequences, with 20% to 25% occurring once and the leading ten covering approximately 0.95%. This sample was taken from a study of identical twins. Study-level points and caveats: Invariant MAIT and iNKT cells may have partly biased zero-insertion analyses. Out-of-frame beta chain sequences displayed weaker excess sharing between twins.

In addition, the sample was reused for a study of T cells expressing NK-cell markers. That source reports: In several experiments, an anti-gamma-delta TCR antibody restricted sorting to alpha-beta TCR T cells. About 1.0-7.0% of CD8+ T cells in a handful of donors belonged to dominant NKG2C+ clonotypes.

The chain has TRBV24-1 and TRBJ2-2; 10 nucleotides line up with TRBD1. Material: CD4+ T cells sorted from blood. This sequence originates from a young woman in good health. CDR3 nucleotide sequence: TGTGCCACCAGTGACGCCGGGGACAGGGGTAGGACCGGGGAGCTGTTTTTT. Translated, it gives CATSDAGDRGRTGELFF.